The 21 T cell receptor beta chains in this list originate from one sample, sequenced in a study of blood T cell repertoires in COVID-19. Using immunoSEQ multiplex PCR, the repertoire was profiled, and TCRdb retains in-frame clones only, with some absent. The data hold about 180,000 clones, with roughly 89% observed a single time. Source material: PBMCs or T cells enriched from blood (not recorded which). These receptors were taken from a woman in her 40s with acute COVID-19.

This sequence joins TRBV5-4 and TRBJ2-7; 9 bases fit TRBD1. Trimming removed 4 bases from V and 3 bases from J; junction bases left unmatched: 11. CDR1 is SGHNT, CDR2 YYREEE, per germline (reference sequence). The CDR3 has 16 amino acids. The CDR3 sequence: CASSKKLGQGNYEQYF. The CDR3, as DNA: TGTGCCAGCAGCAAAAAATTGGGACAGGGAAACTACGAGCAGTACTTC.

V and J are TRBV3-1 (or the pseudogene TRBV3-2) and TRBJ2-3, with D maybe TRBD2 (5 bases). The ends were cut back, 4 bases at V and 11 bases at J, with 13 bases in the middle. The CDR3 has 12 residues. Germline CDR1 and CDR2: LGHDT and YNNKEL (reference sequence). CDR3 bases: TGTGCCAGCAGCCCGGGGAGAATTGGGCAGTATTTT. Its translation is CASSPGRIGQYF.

The chain employs TRBV5-5 and TRBJ1-1; a possible D gene is TRBD1 (6 bases). The CDR3 covers 15 residues. Germline CDR1 is SGHKS and CDR2 is YYEKEE (reference sequence). V dropped 4 bases and J dropped 0 bases, with 13 bases sitting between them. The CDR3 bases are TGTGCCAGCAGCGTACAGACAGGTATGAACACTGAAGCTTTCTTT. Its translation: CASSVQTGMNTEAFF.

The chain has TRBV11-2 and TRBJ2-3, with TRBD2 matching over 9 bases. Trimming at V came to 4 bases and at J to 0 bases, leaving 8 bases not matched to a gene. Germline-derived CDR1 and CDR2 are SGHAT and FQNNGV. This CDR3 has 17 amino acids. The chain's CDR3 is CASSSSGGPTSTDTQYF. The CDR3 DNA follows: TGTGCCAGCAGCTCCAGCGGGGGGCCTACTAGCACAGATACGCAGTATTTT.

The rearrangement links TRBV29-1 to TRBJ2-3; D not certain. This CDR3 spans 13 amino acids. Germline CDR1 is SQVTM and CDR2 is ANQGSEA. Trimming took off 6 bases at V and 2 bases at J, with 12 bases between the two ends. The CDR3 loop reads CSVLLPYTDTQYF. For the CDR3, the DNA is TGCAGCGTCTTACTGCCGTACACAGATACGCAGTATTTT.

The CDR3 DNA reads TGTGCCAGCAGCTTAGCAGGTGGGCAGGGCACTGAAGCTTTCTTT. Amino acids: CASSLAGGQGTEAFF. V gene TRBV7-9 combines with J gene TRBJ1-1; tentative D call: TRBD1 (5 bases). CDR1 and CDR2 from the germline V gene are SEHNR and FQNEAQ (reference sequence). V lost 0 bases and J 4 bases, leaving 12 bases between the germline ends. CDR3 length equals 15 residues.

The chain joins TRBV6-5 to TRBJ1-2, with 11 bases that match TRBD1. The CDR3 is 15 amino acids. Germline V gives CDR1 MNHEY, CDR2 SVGAGI. J gave up 5 bases and V 6 bases, and 8 bases lay outside the gene matches. The CDR3 spells CASSKKGQGAYGYTF. The CDR3 bases are TGTGCCAGCAGCAAAAAAGGACAGGGGGCGTATGGCTACACCTTC.

The chain is built from TRBV4-3 and TRBJ1-3; D gene ambiguous. V lost 0 bases to trimming and J lost 3 bases, with 6 bases between them. The CDR3 spans 14 residues. Germline V gene data show CDR1 as LGHNA and CDR2 as YSLEER. CDR3 region: CASSQDLGGNTIYF. The CDR3 DNA follows: TGCGCCAGCAGCCAAGATCTCGGTGGAAACACCATATATTTT.

The V call is TRBV10-3, the J call TRBJ1-1; D unresolved. With 3 bases removed from V and 1 base from J, the gap between germline ends came to 6 bases. CDR1 is ENHRY, CDR2 SYGVKD, per germline. CDR3 length: 13 amino acids. DNA for the CDR3: TGTGCCATCAGTGAAGAGGGGAACACTGAAGCTTTCTTT. Protein sequence: CAISEEGNTEAFF.

The chain joins TRBV7-9 to TRBJ1-2, with D maybe TRBD1 (6 bases). CDR1 and CDR2 (germline): SEHNR, FQNEAQ (reference sequence). This CDR3 spans 17 amino acids. Trimming shortened V by 3 bases and J by 3 bases, and 20 bases separated the two germline ends. The chain's CDR3 is CASSFNREPLLDYGYTF. The CDR3 nucleotides read TGTGCCAGCAGCTTCAACAGGGAACCCCTTTTGGACTATGGCTACACCTTC.

This clone has just one count. The chain employs TRBV7-3 and TRBJ2-3, with D perhaps matching TRBD2 (5 bases). Between the trimmed V and J ends, which lost 5 bases and 2 bases, there was a span of 11 bases. CDR1 is SGHTA and CDR2 is FQGTGA in the germline V gene. The CDR3 totals 14 residues. The CDR3 nucleotides read TGTGCCAGCAGCCTGGGAGCGCCCACAGATACGCAGTATTTT. Its protein product is CASSLGAPTDTQYF.

This clone was observed a single time. The rearrangement links TRBV15 to TRBJ1-6; TRBD1 matches 7 bases. Germline V gene data show CDR1 as LNHNV and CDR2 as YYDKDF (reference sequence). Trimming took 5 bases from V and 8 from J; bases not matched to a gene: 6. The CDR3 length is 14 residues. CDR3 in amino acids: CATSGRQGDSPLHF. In DNA, the CDR3 is TGTGCCACCAGCGGTAGACAGGGTGATTCACCCCTCCACTTT.

The chain recombines TRBV6-5 with TRBJ1-2, with D possibly TRBD1 on 6 matching bases. Germline CDR1 MNHEY, CDR2 SVGAGI. With 5 bases removed from V and 8 bases from J, the gap between germline ends came to 12 bases. This CDR3 is built from 12 residues. In nucleotides, the CDR3 is TGTGCCAGCAGTCCAACAGGGTCAGGCTACACCTTC. It translates to CASSPTGSGYTF.

The chain uses TRBV7-2 and TRBJ2-5; 9 bases map to TRBD1. The J segment lost 0 bases and the V segment lost 5 bases, leaving 13 bases of the junction unmatched. CDR1 is SGHTA, CDR2 FQGNSA, per germline. The CDR3 is made up of 18 amino acids. CDR3 sequence (DNA): TGTGCCAGCAGCCGTACGGGACAGGGTGTTGGGTACCAAGAGACCCAGTACTTC. This translates into CASSRTGQGVGYQETQYF.

In its sample, this clone was seen once. This CDR3 is CASSYSLGASSTEAFF. The CDR3 DNA reads TGTGCCAGCAGTTACTCCTTGGGGGCTAGTTCTACTGAAGCTTTCTTT. V is TRBV6-5 and J is TRBJ1-1; D perhaps matches TRBD1 (6 bases). Between the trimmed V and J ends, which lost 0 bases and 5 bases, there was a span of 16 bases. CDR3 size: 16 residues. Germline V gives CDR1 MNHEY, CDR2 SVGAGI.

This chain uses TRBV4-2 with TRBJ2-2, with TRBD1 as a possible D gene (6 bases). The CDR3 sequence is 15 residues long. V lost 1 base, J lost 2 bases, and 8 bases lay in between. Germline V gene sequence: CDR1 LGHNA, CDR2 YNFKEQ. CDR3 DNA sequence: TGTGCCAGCAGCCAAGCGGGGACAAACACCGGGGAGCTGTTTTTT. Its translation is CASSQAGTNTGELFF.

The gene calls are TRBV7-8 and TRBJ1-6; 9 nucleotides align to TRBD1. Trimming cost V 5 bases and J 7 bases; bases outside gene matches: 3. The CDR3 is 14 amino acids. Per germline, CDR1 SGHVS and CDR2 FQNEAQ. This CDR3 reads CASSQGQGNSPLHF. The CDR3 DNA reads as TGTGCCAGCAGCCAAGGACAGGGGAATTCACCCCTCCACTTT.

The chain employs TRBV11-3 and TRBJ2-3, with D perhaps TRBD1 (6 bases). The CDR3 loop spans 15 amino acids. Trimming stripped 5 bases from V and 2 bases from J, with 14 bases between. Germline values: CDR1 SGHNT, CDR2 YENEEA. CDR3 nucleotides: TGTGCCAGCAGCCCAGGGGTGGGAAACACAGATACGCAGTATTTT. This encodes CASSPGVGNTDTQYF.

This clone was counted once. The chain employs TRBV10-3 and TRBJ2-1; D might be TRBD1 (6 bases). The CDR3 contains 12 residues. Trimming cost V 11 bases and J 3 bases, with 11 bases left between them. CDR1 and CDR2 (germline): ENHRY, SYGVKD. The CDR3 sequence is CASQDSYNEQFF. The CDR3 region has the DNA TGTGCCTCCCAGGACAGCTACAATGAGCAGTTCTTC.

This chain links TRBV24-1 with TRBJ2-1; D call uncertain. V dropped 5 bases and J dropped 6 bases, with 10 bases sitting between them. This CDR3 has 13 amino acids. The germline CDR1 and CDR2 sequences are KGHDR and SFDVKD. The CDR3 region is CATSGLEGNEQFF. Written as DNA, the CDR3 is TGTGCCACCAGTGGGCTAGAAGGCAATGAGCAGTTCTTC.

The chain joins TRBV6-5 to TRBJ1-2; tentatively, D is TRBD1 (5 bases). The CDR3 covers 15 residues. Trimming took 6 bases from V and 5 from J, leaving 19 bases between them. Germline CDR1 MNHEY, CDR2 SVGAGI. The CDR3 loop is CASRLRGGGGYGYTF. CDR3 nucleotide sequence: TGTGCCAGCAGACTCCGAGGCGGGGGAGGGTATGGCTACACCTTC.